This entry concerns a single T cell receptor (beta chain). Its binding antigen is unknown. No much larger clone is present one base from it, and per-base qualities are unavailable. This sample also contains other DNA sequences that code for the same CDR3. Each clonotype received, on average, 10x coverage in deep resolution sequencing performed on a MiSeq, where the target depth lay between 1 in 1 million and 1 in 200,000 T cells. TCR beta libraries were generated with the immunoSEQ hsTCRB Kit. Turning to the authors' computational methods: The data were analyzed with ImmunoSEQ Analyzer and ImmunoSEQ Data Assistant, and V, D and J gene assignments followed IMGT definitions. Clonality, which ranges from 0 to 1, was calculated by subtracting the normalized Shannon entropy of productive rearrangement frequencies from one. Only overrepresented clonotypes making up at least 0.05% of the repertoire of each patient were included in the public clonotype analysis. Some 14 age-matched healthy donor repertoires from immuneACCESS served as clonality controls. The table was pulled from immuneACCESS by TCRdb, which kept in-frame rearrangements only. Such tables lose some clones; where checked, under half of the loss comes from unresolved V genes, and the rest has no known cause. The V and J calls and clone size were taken over from that table, and D and trimming were inferred from the DNA. Counted in this sample were some 200,000 clones; 75% to 85% of them appeared once. In total, the top ten clones hold 11% of the sample.

This entry is derived from a study of cytotoxic CD8 clonotypes in ibrutinib-treated CLL (dated by TCRdb to the early 2020s). A note on the overall study: In this cohort, some 16 patients were treatment-naive and approximately 10 were relapsed/refractory, while some 18 had unmutated IGHV. Response samples were obtained after a median of roughly 13 months of treatment, with a range of about 6 to 36 months. Responses were partial in 25 or so patients and complete in 2; after median around 72 months follow-up, about 14 stayed in remission and around 12 progressed. All remission and progressive disease samples were collected while patients were still receiving ibrutinib. On average, each sample yielded about 250,000 productive templates and tens of thousands of productive rearrangements. Of the 80 to 95 participants in the trial, about two dozen had longitudinal samples available. Cryopreserved peripheral blood mononuclear cells were obtained before treatment, at response, and at either sustained remission or disease progression. What the work shows at the level of the full study, not this receptor alone: An increase in clonality was observed at ibrutinib response, with clonality remaining stable during sustained remission and falling back toward baseline at progression. Public clonotypes were rare and either shrank or stayed stable during treatment, and the rise in clonality at ibrutinib response reflected expansion of private clonotypes. Sampling times were not matched between sustained-remission and progressing patients, and lymph node repertoires were not studied. Baseline clonality was found to be higher than that of age-matched healthy donors and was strongly correlated with circulating CD8+ T-cell counts.

Sample time point, as interpreted from the label and publication: more than 10 months on ibrutinib. For TCR beta library preparation, roughly 2 micrograms of genomic DNA were extracted from the cryopreserved PBMCs. Longitudinal blood samples from CLL patients on ibrutinib monotherapy underwent high-throughput TCR beta sequencing. The patients were enrolled in a single-center, open-label phase 2 trial of ibrutinib monotherapy. The specimen was PBMCs, collected after 12 months of ibrutinib treatment. This TCR derives from a human donor with chronic lymphocytic leukemia.

The DNA is as follows: TGTGCCAGCAGCCAAGTCGCAGGGGGCTCCTACGAGCAGTACTTC. This gives the protein CASSQVAGGSYEQYF. The sequence is built from TRBV14 and TRBJ2-7; a stretch of 7 junction bases matches TRBD1. CDR1 SGHDN and CDR2 FVKESK are derived from the germline V gene. The CDR3 goes from the cysteine to the phenylalanine over 15 residues. Of the read, only the CDR3 DNA is kept; its 45 bases are in frame from base 1. After removal of 1 base from V and 0 bases from J, the junction retains 3 bases not matched to a gene.